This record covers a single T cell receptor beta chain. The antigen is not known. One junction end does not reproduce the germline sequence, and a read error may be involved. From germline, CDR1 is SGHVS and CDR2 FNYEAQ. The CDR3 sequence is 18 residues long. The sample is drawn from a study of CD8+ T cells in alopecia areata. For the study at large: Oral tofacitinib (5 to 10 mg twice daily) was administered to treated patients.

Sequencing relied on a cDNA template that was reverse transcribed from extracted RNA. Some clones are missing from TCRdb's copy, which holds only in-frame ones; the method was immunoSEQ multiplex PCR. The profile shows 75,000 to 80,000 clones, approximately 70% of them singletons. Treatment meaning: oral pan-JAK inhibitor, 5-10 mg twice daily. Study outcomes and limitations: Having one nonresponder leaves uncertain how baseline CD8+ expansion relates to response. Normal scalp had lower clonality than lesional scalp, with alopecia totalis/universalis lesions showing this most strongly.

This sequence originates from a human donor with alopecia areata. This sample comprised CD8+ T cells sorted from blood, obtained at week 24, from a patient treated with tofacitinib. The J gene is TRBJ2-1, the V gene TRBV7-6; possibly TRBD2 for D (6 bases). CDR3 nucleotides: TGTGCCAGCAGCTTAAGTACCGGGAGACCGGTTCTTTACAATGAGCAGCTCTTC. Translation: CASSLSTGRPVLYNEQLF.